Listed here are 30 T cell receptor beta chains from one sample, sequenced in a study of blood T cell repertoires in COVID-19. Generated by immunoSEQ multiplex PCR, the TCRdb table keeps only in-frame clones and is missing some. This sample has roughly 460,000 clones, with about 90% found just once. Sequencing input: peripheral blood. These receptors originate from a young man with COVID-19, enrolled during active disease.

This rearrangement joins TRBV3-1 (or the pseudogene TRBV3-2) to TRBJ1-1, with 8 bases matching TRBD1. Germline V CDR1 and CDR2: LGHDT, YNNKEL (reference sequence). The CDR3 has 13 amino acids. V gave up 6 bases and J gave up 8 bases; unmatched junction bases: 8. CDR3 nucleotide sequence: TGTGCCAGCAGGTATGCCGGGACAGGAGAAGCTTTCTTT. Translation gives CASRYAGTGEAFF.

This chain's CDR3 is CASSLLLVGQGYEQYF. CDR3 nucleotide sequence: TGTGCCAGCAGCTTGCTTCTCGTGGGACAGGGATACGAGCAGTACTTC. The chain couples TRBV5-5 to TRBJ2-7; 9 bases match TRBD1. The CDR3 totals 16 residues. CDR1 and CDR2 (germline): SGHKS, YYEKEE (reference sequence). The junction had 9 bases not matched to a gene; V was cut back by 1 base and J by 4 bases.

This clone was seen a single time. The chain couples TRBV3-1 (or the pseudogene TRBV3-2) to TRBJ1-2; a possible D gene is TRBD1 (5 bases). The V gene's germline CDR1 is LGHDT and CDR2 YNNKEL (reference sequence). The CDR3 consists of 16 residues. The ends were cut back, 1 base at V and 2 bases at J, with 14 bases in the middle. The CDR3 DNA reads TGTGCCAGCAGCCAAGGGGGAAGGTGGACAAACTATGGCTACACCTTC. Its protein is CASSQGGRWTNYGYTF.

V and J are TRBV28 and TRBJ2-1; TRBD2 matches at 8 bases. CDR1 and CDR2 from the germline V gene are MDHEN and SYDVKM. Trimming cost V 2 bases and J 3 bases; bases outside gene matches: 0. This CDR3 comprises 14 residues. The CDR3 DNA is TGTGCCAGCAGTTTAGGGACTAGCTACAATGAGCAGTTCTTC. Its protein product is CASSLGTSYNEQFF.

The J gene is TRBJ2-6, the V gene TRBV5-4, with a weak D call TRBD1 (6 bases). The CDR3 length is 15 residues. V lost 2 bases to trimming and J lost 0 bases, with 6 bases between them. Germline V gene sequence: CDR1 SGHNT, CDR2 YYREEE (reference sequence). The CDR3 reads CASSLQGSGANVLTF. The CDR3 DNA reads TGTGCCAGCAGCTTACAGGGCTCTGGGGCCAACGTCCTGACTTTC.

V usage is TRBV2 and J usage is TRBJ2-2; TRBD2 matches at 7 bases. This CDR3 spans 16 amino acids. From germline, CDR1 is SNHLY and CDR2 FYNNEI. The trim removed 0 bases at V and 1 base at J, leaving 2 bases unmatched. The CDR3 coding sequence is TGTGCCAGCAGTGAAGCGGCTAGCGGGAACACCGGGGAGCTGTTTTTT. Its translation is CASSEAASGNTGELFF.

A single count supports this clone. CDR3 nucleotides: TGTGCCACCAGTGACGACAATGAGCAGTTCTTC. It yields the protein CATSDDNEQFF. The chain combines TRBV24-1 with TRBJ2-1; D not resolved. CDR1 is KGHDR and CDR2 is SFDVKD in the germline V gene. The germline V and J ends were trimmed by 4 bases and 5 bases, with 2 bases remaining between them. The CDR3 is 11 residues long.

V usage is TRBV4-1 and J usage is TRBJ2-2; 7 bases map to TRBD1. The CDR3 contains 18 residues. The junction had 16 bases not matched to a gene; V was cut back by 5 bases and J by 4 bases. Germline V lookup: CDR1 MGHRA, CDR2 YSYEKL. CDR3 bases: TGCGCCAGCAGCAAAGGAACACAGGGGAGCCCCAGCACCGGGGAGCTGTTTTTT. It yields the protein CASSKGTQGSPSTGELFF.

The J gene is TRBJ2-2, the V gene TRBV3-1 (or the pseudogene TRBV3-2); D not resolved. The V end lost 4 bases, the J end lost 3 bases, and 9 bases lay between the germline ends. Germline CDR1 LGHDT, CDR2 YNNKEL (reference sequence). This CDR3 is 14 amino acids long. CDR3 sequence reads: CASSRTTYTGELFF. In DNA form, the CDR3 reads TGTGCCAGCAGCCGCACAACCTACACCGGGGAGCTGTTTTTT.

The V and J genes are TRBV10-1 and TRBJ2-7; D gene uncertain. This CDR3 comprises 11 residues. The germline CDR1 and CDR2 sequences are WNHNN and SYGVQD (reference sequence). The V end was cut by 6 bases, the J end by 3 bases, with 6 bases between. CDR3 sequence (DNA): TGCGCCAGCAGAATATTCTACGAGCAGTACTTC. Its protein product is CASRIFYEQYF.

The chain joins TRBV2 to TRBJ2-3; 9 positions match TRBD1. V trimming: 6 bases; J trimming: 4 bases; junction bases outside the gene matches: 8. Germline CDR1 is SNHLY and CDR2 is FYNNEI. This CDR3 spans 15 amino acids. The CDR3 bases are TGTGCCAGCAGCCTAGGACAGGGGAGGTCAGATACGCAGTATTTT. It encodes CASSLGQGRSDTQYF.

This clone was found once. V is TRBV10-2 and J is TRBJ2-7; 12 positions match TRBD2. The CDR3 extends over 19 amino acids. Trimming removed 3 bases from V and 3 bases from J; junction bases left unmatched: 15. Germline CDR1 WSHSY, CDR2 SAAADI. CDR3 nucleotide sequence: TGCGCCAGCAGTGACCAGATTCCGGGACTAGCGGGCAGCCACTACGAGCAGTACTTC. Protein sequence: CASSDQIPGLAGSHYEQYF.

The chain is built from TRBV5-4 and TRBJ2-3; maybe TRBD2 (5 bases). V lost 4 bases and J lost 0, with 15 bases in between. In germline, CDR1 is SGHNT, CDR2 YYREEE (reference sequence). The CDR3 runs 16 residues. The CDR3 nucleotides are TGTGCCAGCAGCCCCTACGAGGGCCGTAGCACAGATACGCAGTATTTT. Translating it yields CASSPYEGRSTDTQYF. The variable domain in full, with the rest retrieved from reference TRBV5-4 and TRBJ2-3, is ETGVTQSPTHLIKTRGQQVTLRCSSQSGHNTVSWYQQALGQGPQFIFQYYREEENGRGNFPPRFSGLQFPNYSSELNVNALELDDSALYLCASSPYEGRSTDTQYFGPGTRLTVL.

This rearrangement joins TRBV13 to TRBJ2-3; the match to TRBD2 covers 8 bases. The junction had 6 bases not matched to a gene; V was cut back by 6 bases and J by 1 base. The CDR3 extends over 15 amino acids. Germline values: CDR1 PRHDT, CDR2 FYEKMQ (reference sequence). The CDR3 DNA reads TGTGCCAGCAGTTACGGGGGGGCTGGCACAGATACGCAGTATTTT. Amino acid sequence: CASSYGGAGTDTQYF.

CDR3 amino acids: CASSLFSREGPGGELFF. DNA of the CDR3: TGTGCCAGCAGCTTATTTAGCAGGGAGGGCCCTGGCGGGGAGCTGTTTTTT. The chain uses TRBV7-8 and TRBJ2-2, with TRBD2 matching 7 bases. J gave up 7 bases and V 2 bases, and 13 bases lay outside the gene matches. The CDR3 has 17 amino acids. CDR1 is SGHVS and CDR2 is FQNEAQ in the germline V gene. The full variable domain, its missing parts supplied by reference TRBV7-8 and TRBJ2-2, is GAGVSQSPRYKVAKRGQDVALRCDPISGHVSLFWYQQALGQGPEFLTYFQNEAQLDKSGLPSDRFFAERPEGSVSTLKIQRTQQEDSAVYLCASSLFSREGPGGELFFGEGSRLTVL.

The V gene is TRBV2, the J gene TRBJ1-5, with 7 nucleotides matching TRBD1. This CDR3 has 15 amino acids. With V trimmed by 6 bases and J by 3 bases, 8 bases remained unmatched. The germline CDR1 and CDR2 sequences are SNHLY and FYNNEI. The CDR3 bases are TGTGCCAGCAGCCCCGGGACAGCGAACAATCAGCCCCAGCATTTT. Its translation: CASSPGTANNQPQHF.

V is TRBV7-9 and J is TRBJ1-3, with D perhaps TRBD1 (5 bases). Trimming stripped 3 bases from V and 1 base from J, with 13 bases between. This CDR3 comprises 16 residues. Per the germline V gene, CDR1 is SEHNR and CDR2 is FQNEAQ (reference sequence). CDR3 DNA: TGTGCCAGCAGCTTGGACATGGGGGGTTCTGGAAACACCATATATTTT. Amino acid sequence: CASSLDMGGSGNTIYF.

The chain couples TRBV2 to TRBJ2-7; 7 bases match TRBD1. V dropped 7 bases and J dropped 4; count of bases not matched to a gene: 10. Germline V gene lookup returns CDR1 SNHLY and CDR2 FYNNEI. The CDR3 extends over 14 amino acids. This CDR3 is CASNADRSEYEQYF. DNA of the CDR3: TGTGCCAGCAACGCGGACAGGTCCGAGTACGAGCAGTACTTC.

This chain joins TRBV7-9 and TRBJ2-5; D call uncertain. Germline CDR1 reads SEHNR; CDR2 reads FQNEAQ (reference sequence). V lost 2 bases and J 7 bases, leaving 11 bases between the germline ends. The CDR3 extends over 13 amino acids. CDR3 sequence reads: CASSLTSTGTQYF. The CDR3 DNA reads TGTGCCAGCAGCTTAACCTCCACGGGGACCCAGTACTTC.

V gene TRBV2 combines with J gene TRBJ1-2, with TRBD1 identical over 8 bases. Germline CDR1 and CDR2: SNHLY and FYNNEI. J was trimmed by 8 bases and V by 4 bases; bases with no gene match: 24. The CDR3 sequence is 19 residues long. CDR3 nucleotide sequence: TGTGCCAGCAGTGCCCCCCACTTCACGAAACAGGGGGTTACTGTCGGCTACACCTTC. Residues: CASSAPHFTKQGVTVGYTF.

This clone was detected once. The chain employs TRBV19 and TRBJ1-4; TRBD1 aligns across 12 bases. The CDR3 is 15 residues long. The V segment lost 3 bases and the J segment 15 bases; nucleotides outside the gene matches: 11. The germline gives CDR1 LNHDA, CDR2 SQIVND (reference sequence). CDR3 bases: TGTGCCAGTAGTATGGGGGACAGGGGGCGCGGGCCGATGTTTTTT. It yields the protein CASSMGDRGRGPMFF.

In the case of this clone: The sample holds other DNA sequences that translate to the same CDR3. The chain has TRBV6-5 and TRBJ2-5, with TRBD1 matching 8 bases. The CDR3 totals 13 residues. V was pared by 5 bases and J by 4 bases, with 3 bases of the junction left unmatched. Germline CDR1 MNHEY, CDR2 SVGAGI. CDR3 residues: CASSPQGGETQYF. In DNA form, the CDR3 reads TGTGCCAGCAGTCCACAGGGGGGAGAGACCCAGTACTTC.

V and J are TRBV11-3 and TRBJ2-7; D gene uncertain. The germline V gene has CDR1 SGHNT and CDR2 YENEEA. CDR3 length equals 14 residues. The germline V and J ends were trimmed by 5 bases and 3 bases, with 14 bases remaining between them. CDR3 loop: CASSIRQAYYEQYF. CDR3 coding DNA: TGTGCCAGCAGCATCCGACAAGCCTACTACGAGCAGTACTTC.

A single count supports this clone. The CDR3 reads CASSEYNLNSPLHF. DNA for the CDR3: TGTGCCAGCAGTGAATACAACCTAAATTCACCCCTCCACTTT. J is TRBJ1-6 and V is TRBV25-1; D is unresolved. Trimming pared 0 bases from V and 7 bases from J, leaving 7 bases between. This CDR3 region has 14 residues. The germline V gene has CDR1 MGHDK and CDR2 SYGVNS.

The chain has TRBV15 and TRBJ1-2; 8 bases are a match to TRBD1. Germline trimming cut 1 base from V and 8 bases from J; bases unmatched to any gene: 9. This CDR3 spans 15 amino acids. Germline assignment: CDR1 LNHNV and CDR2 YYDKDF (reference sequence). The CDR3 here is CATSRGGRDRGGYTF. The CDR3 bases are TGTGCCACCAGCAGAGGGGGTAGAGACAGGGGCGGCTACACCTTC.

V and J are TRBV7-9 and TRBJ2-1, with D tentatively TRBD2 (7 bases). The CDR3 has 17 residues. From germline, CDR1 is SEHNR and CDR2 FQNEAQ (reference sequence). Trimming stripped 6 bases from V and 2 bases from J, with 20 bases between. This CDR3 reads CASSAVGGLTTYNEQFF. The CDR3, as DNA: TGTGCCAGCAGTGCCGTGGGGGGGCTAACCACCTACAATGAGCAGTTCTTC.

The V gene is TRBV19, the J gene TRBJ1-1; D perhaps matches TRBD1 (6 bases). The germline V gene has CDR1 LNHDA and CDR2 SQIVND (reference sequence). V lost 8 bases and J lost 3, with 13 bases in between. The CDR3 covers 13 residues. The CDR3: CASLGQRYTEAFF. In DNA, the CDR3 is TGTGCCAGTCTAGGACAGCGATACACTGAAGCTTTCTTT. The whole variable domain, remainder taken from reference TRBV19 and TRBJ1-1, is DGGITQSPKYLFRKEGQNVTLSCEQNLNHDAMYWYRQDPGQGLRLIYYSQIVNDFQKGDIAEGYSVSREKKESFPLTVTSAQKNPTAFYLCASLGQRYTEAFFGQGTRLTVV.

V usage is TRBV14 and J usage is TRBJ2-7, with 10 bases aligning to TRBD2. Unmatched junction bases numbered 10, after V lost 2 bases and J lost 3 bases. The CDR3 consists of 17 residues. Germline V gene sequence: CDR1 SGHDN, CDR2 FVKESK. DNA for the CDR3: TGTGCCAGCAGCCAACGGGGTCCGGGACTAGCGCACTACGAGCAGTACTTC. It codes for CASSQRGPGLAHYEQYF.

The chain uses TRBV2 and TRBJ1-4, with TRBD1 matching over 8 bases. The germline CDR1 and CDR2 sequences are SNHLY and FYNNEI. V was pared by 6 bases and J by 4 bases, with 4 bases of the junction left unmatched. The CDR3 extends over 14 amino acids. The CDR3 DNA reads TGTGCCAGCAGCCTGACAGGGGTTAATGAAAAACTGTTTTTT. This translates into CASSLTGVNEKLFF.

This clone was observed once. The genes are TRBV12-3 or TRBV12-4 and TRBJ1-1; no clear D gene. The V gene lost 7 bases and the J gene lost 8 bases, with 14 bases spanning the gap. The CDR3 is made up of 12 amino acids. The CDR3 coding sequence is TGTGCCAGCACTTTCGGGTCCTTAGAAGCTTTCTTT. The encoded protein is CASTFGSLEAFF.